This T cell receptor (beta chain) was identified during a study of blood T cell repertoires in COVID-19. For the study at large: Samples taken during acute and convalescent COVID-19 were collected in the United States, Italy and Spain. T cells, B-cell-depleted T cells, or PBMCs supplied cDNA or gDNA.

Authors' analysis steps: Estimated nucleated cell counts came from reference gene primer amplification. Clones were sequenced by immunoSEQ multiplex PCR, and TCRdb holds only the in-frame ones, with some missing. That table gives V, J and clone size, and the DNA gave D and trimming. The table includes about 150,000 clones, roughly 83% detected once. Germline values: CDR1 SQVTM, CDR2 ANQGSEA. J was trimmed by 6 bases and V by 4 bases; bases with no gene match: 10. There are 15 residues in the CDR3. Seattle patients were enrolled while actively infected and followed longitudinally. The origin of this receptor is a woman aged 70-85 years with COVID-19, enrolled during active disease. J is TRBJ2-2 and V is TRBV29-1, with 8 bases fitting TRBD2. The sample was peripheral blood. This CDR3 is CSVADGGVYSGELFF. The DNA of the CDR3 is TGCAGCGTTGCGGACGGGGGGGTCTACTCCGGGGAGCTGTTTTTT.